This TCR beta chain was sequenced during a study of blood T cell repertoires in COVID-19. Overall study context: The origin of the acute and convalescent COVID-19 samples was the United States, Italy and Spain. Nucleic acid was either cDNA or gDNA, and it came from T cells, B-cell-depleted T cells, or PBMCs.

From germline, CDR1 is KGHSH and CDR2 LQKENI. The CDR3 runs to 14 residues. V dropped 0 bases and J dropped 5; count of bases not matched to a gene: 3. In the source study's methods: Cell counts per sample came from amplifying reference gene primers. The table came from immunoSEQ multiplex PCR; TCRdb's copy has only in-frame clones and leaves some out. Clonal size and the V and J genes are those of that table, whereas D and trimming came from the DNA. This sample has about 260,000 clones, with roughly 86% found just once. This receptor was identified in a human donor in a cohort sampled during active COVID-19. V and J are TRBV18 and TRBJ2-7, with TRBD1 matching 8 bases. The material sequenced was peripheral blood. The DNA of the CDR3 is TGTGCCAGCTCACCACCGACAGGGGTTGACGAGCAGTACTTC. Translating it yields CASSPPTGVDEQYF.